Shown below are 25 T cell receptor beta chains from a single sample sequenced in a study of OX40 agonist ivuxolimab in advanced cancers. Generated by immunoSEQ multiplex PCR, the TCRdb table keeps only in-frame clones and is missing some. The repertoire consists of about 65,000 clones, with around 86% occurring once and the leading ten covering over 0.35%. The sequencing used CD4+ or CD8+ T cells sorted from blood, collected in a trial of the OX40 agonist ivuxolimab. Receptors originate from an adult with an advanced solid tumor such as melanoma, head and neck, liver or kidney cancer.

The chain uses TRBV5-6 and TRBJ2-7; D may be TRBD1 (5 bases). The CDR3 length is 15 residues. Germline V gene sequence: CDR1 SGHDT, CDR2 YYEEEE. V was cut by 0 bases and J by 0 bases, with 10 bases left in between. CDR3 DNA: TGTGCCAGCAGCTTGGTCGCAGGGATCTCCTACGAGCAGTACTTC. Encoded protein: CASSLVAGISYEQYF.

The CDR3, as DNA: TGTGCCAGCAGCCCAGGTCAGGGAAGCTATGGCTACACCTTC. It specifies CASSPGQGSYGYTF. The chain is built from TRBV5-6 and TRBJ1-2; a weak D match, TRBD1 (5 bases). The germline V gene encodes CDR1 SGHDT and CDR2 YYEEEE. V lost 4 bases, J lost 4 bases, and 14 bases lay in between. The CDR3 is 14 residues long.

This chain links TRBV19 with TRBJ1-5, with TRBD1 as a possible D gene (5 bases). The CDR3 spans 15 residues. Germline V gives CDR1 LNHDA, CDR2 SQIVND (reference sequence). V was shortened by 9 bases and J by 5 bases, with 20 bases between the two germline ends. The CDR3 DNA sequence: TGTGCCAGGAGACACGGGGGGAAGGGTTATCAGCCCCAGCATTTT. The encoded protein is CARRHGGKGYQPQHF. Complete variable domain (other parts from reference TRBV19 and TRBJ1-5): DGGITQSPKYLFRKEGQNVTLSCEQNLNHDAMYWYRQDPGQGLRLIYYSQIVNDFQKGDIAEGYSVSREKKESFPLTVTSAQKNPTAFYLCARRHGGKGYQPQHFGDGTRLSIL.

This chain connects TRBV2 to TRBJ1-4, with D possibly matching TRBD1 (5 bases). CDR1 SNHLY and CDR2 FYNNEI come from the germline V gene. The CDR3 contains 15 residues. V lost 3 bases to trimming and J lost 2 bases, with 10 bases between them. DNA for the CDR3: TGTGCCAGCAGTGAGCAGGGAGGGACTAATGAAAAACTGTTTTTT. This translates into CASSEQGGTNEKLFF.

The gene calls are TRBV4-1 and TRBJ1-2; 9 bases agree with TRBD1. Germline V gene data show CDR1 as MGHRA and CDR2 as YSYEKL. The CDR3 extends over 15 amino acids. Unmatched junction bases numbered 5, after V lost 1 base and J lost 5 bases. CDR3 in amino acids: CASSQGGQGRYGYTF. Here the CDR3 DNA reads TGCGCCAGCAGCCAAGGGGGACAGGGAAGATATGGCTACACCTTC.

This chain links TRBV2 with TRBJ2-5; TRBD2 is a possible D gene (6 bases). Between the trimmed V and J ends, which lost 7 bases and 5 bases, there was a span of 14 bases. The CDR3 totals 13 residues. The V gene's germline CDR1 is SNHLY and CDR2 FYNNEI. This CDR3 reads CASTMDRGETQYF. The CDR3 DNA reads TGTGCCAGCACTATGGACCGGGGGGAGACCCAGTACTTC.

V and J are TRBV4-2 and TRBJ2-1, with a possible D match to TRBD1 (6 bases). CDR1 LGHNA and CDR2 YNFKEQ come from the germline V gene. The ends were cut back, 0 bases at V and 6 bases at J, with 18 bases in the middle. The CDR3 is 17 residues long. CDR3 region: CASSQEGPGQKGNEQFF. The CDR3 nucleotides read TGTGCCAGCAGCCAAGAGGGTCCGGGACAAAAAGGCAATGAGCAGTTCTTC.

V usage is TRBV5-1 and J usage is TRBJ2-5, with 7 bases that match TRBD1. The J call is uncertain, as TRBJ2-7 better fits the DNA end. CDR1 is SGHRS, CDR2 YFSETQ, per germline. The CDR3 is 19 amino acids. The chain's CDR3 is CASGLPGQSVGSGTYEQYF. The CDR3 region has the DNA TGCGCCAGCGGACTCCCGGGACAGAGTGTAGGGAGTGGCACCTACGAGCAGTACTTC.

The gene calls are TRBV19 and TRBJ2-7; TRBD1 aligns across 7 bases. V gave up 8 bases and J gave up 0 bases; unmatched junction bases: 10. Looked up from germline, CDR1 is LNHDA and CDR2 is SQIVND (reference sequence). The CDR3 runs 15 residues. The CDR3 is CASRAETGSSYEQYF. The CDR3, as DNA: TGTGCCAGTCGCGCGGAGACAGGGTCCTCCTACGAGCAGTACTTC.

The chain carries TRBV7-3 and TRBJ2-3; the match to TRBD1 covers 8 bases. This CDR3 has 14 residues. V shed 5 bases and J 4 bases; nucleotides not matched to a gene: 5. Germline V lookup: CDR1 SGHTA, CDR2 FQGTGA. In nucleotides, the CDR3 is TGTGCCAGCAGCCTGACAGGGGCCCCAGATACGCAGTATTTT. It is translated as CASSLTGAPDTQYF.

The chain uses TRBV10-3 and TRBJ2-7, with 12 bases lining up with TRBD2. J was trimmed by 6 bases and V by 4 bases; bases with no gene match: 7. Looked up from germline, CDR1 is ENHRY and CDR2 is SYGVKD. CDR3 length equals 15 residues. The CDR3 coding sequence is TGTGCCATCAGTGCGTCTAGCGGGGGGGCAATCGAGCAGTACTTC. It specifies CAISASSGGAIEQYF.

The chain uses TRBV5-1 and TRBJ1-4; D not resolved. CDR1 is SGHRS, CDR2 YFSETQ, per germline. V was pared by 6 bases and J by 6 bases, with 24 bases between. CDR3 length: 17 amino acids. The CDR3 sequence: CASKRGERVNGDEKLFF. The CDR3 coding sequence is TGCGCCAGCAAAAGAGGCGAGAGGGTAAACGGGGATGAAAAACTGTTTTTT.

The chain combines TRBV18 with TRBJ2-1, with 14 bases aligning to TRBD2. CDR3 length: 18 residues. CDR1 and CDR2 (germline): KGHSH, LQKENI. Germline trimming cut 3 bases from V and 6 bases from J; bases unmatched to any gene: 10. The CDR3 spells CASSPIRTSGGPSNEQFF. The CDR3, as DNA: TGTGCCAGCTCACCCATTCGGACTAGCGGGGGGCCCTCCAATGAGCAGTTCTTC.

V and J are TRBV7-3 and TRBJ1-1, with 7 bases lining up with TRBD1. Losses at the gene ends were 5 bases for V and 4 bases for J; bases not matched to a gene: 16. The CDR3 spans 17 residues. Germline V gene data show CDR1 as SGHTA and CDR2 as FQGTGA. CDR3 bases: TGTGCCAGCAGCCCCGGCAGGGGGTCCGTGGGGGTCACTGAAGCTTTCTTT. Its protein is CASSPGRGSVGVTEAFF.

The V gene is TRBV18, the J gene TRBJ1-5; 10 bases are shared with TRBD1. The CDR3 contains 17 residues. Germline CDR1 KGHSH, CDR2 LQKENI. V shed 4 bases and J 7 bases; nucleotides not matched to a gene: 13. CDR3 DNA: TGTGCCAGCTCACTTATCGGGACAGGGGCTCCAGGACAGCCCCAGCATTTT. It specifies CASSLIGTGAPGQPQHF.

DNA of the CDR3: TGTGCCAGCAGCCATCGGACAGCGAACTATGGCTACACCTTC. Its protein product is CASSHRTANYGYTF. The rearrangement uses TRBV7-8 and TRBJ1-2; the D gene is possibly TRBD1 (6 bases). Germline-derived CDR1 and CDR2 are SGHVS and FQNEAQ. The ends were cut back, 5 bases at V and 2 bases at J, with 12 bases in the middle. The CDR3 is 14 residues long.

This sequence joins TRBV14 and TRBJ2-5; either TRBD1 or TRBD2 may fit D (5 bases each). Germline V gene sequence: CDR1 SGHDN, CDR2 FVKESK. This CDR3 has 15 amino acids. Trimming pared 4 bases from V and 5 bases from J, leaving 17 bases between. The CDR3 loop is CASSPGYRGGETQYF. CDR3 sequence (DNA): TGTGCCAGCAGCCCGGGATATCGGGGCGGGGAGACCCAGTACTTC.

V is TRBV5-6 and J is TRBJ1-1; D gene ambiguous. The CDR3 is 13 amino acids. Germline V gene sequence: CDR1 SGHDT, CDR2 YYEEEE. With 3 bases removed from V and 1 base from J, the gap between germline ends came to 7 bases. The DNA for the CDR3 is TGTGCCAGCAGCTCAAAGCCGAACACTGAAGCTTTCTTT. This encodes CASSSKPNTEAFF.

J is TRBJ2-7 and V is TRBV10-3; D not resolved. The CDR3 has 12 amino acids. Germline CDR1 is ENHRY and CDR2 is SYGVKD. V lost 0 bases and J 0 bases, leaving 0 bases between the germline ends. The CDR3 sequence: CAISESSYEQYF. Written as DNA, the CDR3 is TGTGCCATCAGTGAGTCCTCCTACGAGCAGTACTTC.

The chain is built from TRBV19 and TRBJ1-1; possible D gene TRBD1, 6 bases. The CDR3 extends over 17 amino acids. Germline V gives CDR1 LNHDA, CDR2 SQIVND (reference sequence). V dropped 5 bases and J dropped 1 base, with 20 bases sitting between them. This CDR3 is CASSAPPGALENTEAFF. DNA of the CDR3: TGTGCCAGTAGTGCTCCCCCGGGGGCCCTGGAGAACACTGAAGCTTTCTTT.

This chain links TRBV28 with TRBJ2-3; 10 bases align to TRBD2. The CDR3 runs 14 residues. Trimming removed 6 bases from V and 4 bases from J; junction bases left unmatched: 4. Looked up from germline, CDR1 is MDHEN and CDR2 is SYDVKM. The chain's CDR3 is CASSTSGVPDTQYF. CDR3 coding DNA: TGTGCCAGCAGCACTAGCGGGGTCCCAGATACGCAGTATTTT. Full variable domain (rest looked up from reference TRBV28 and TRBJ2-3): DVKVTQSSRYLVKRTGEKVFLECVQDMDHENMFWYRQDPGLGLRLIYFSYDVKMKEKGDIPEGYSVSREKKERFSLILESASTNQTSMYLCASSTSGVPDTQYFGPGTRLTVL.

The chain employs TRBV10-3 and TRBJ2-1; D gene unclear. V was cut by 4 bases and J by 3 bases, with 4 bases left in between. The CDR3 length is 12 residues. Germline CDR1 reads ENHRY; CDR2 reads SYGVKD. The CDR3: CAISGDYNEQFF. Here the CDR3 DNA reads TGTGCCATCAGTGGGGACTACAATGAGCAGTTCTTC.

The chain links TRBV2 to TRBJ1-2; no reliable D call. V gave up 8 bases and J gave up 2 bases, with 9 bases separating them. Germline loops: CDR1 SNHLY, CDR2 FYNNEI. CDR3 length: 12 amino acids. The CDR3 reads CASVGSNYGYTF. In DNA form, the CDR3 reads TGTGCCAGCGTGGGCAGCAACTATGGCTACACCTTC.

DNA for the CDR3: TGCGCCAGCAGCCAAGATTTCGGTGGGCAGGGGGTCACAACTAATGAAAAACTGTTTTTT. It translates to CASSQDFGGQGVTTNEKLFF. The chain uses TRBV4-1 and TRBJ1-4; 7 bases align to TRBD1. Germline CDR1 MGHRA, CDR2 YSYEKL. The CDR3 sequence is 20 residues long. The J segment lost 0 bases and the V segment lost 0 bases, leaving 13 bases of the junction unmatched.

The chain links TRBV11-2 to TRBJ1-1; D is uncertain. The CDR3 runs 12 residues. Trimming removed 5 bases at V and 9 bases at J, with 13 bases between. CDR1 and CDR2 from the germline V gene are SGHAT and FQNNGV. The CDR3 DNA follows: TGTGCCAGCAGCGAAACTGCCTACAAAGCTTTCTTT. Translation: CASSETAYKAFF.